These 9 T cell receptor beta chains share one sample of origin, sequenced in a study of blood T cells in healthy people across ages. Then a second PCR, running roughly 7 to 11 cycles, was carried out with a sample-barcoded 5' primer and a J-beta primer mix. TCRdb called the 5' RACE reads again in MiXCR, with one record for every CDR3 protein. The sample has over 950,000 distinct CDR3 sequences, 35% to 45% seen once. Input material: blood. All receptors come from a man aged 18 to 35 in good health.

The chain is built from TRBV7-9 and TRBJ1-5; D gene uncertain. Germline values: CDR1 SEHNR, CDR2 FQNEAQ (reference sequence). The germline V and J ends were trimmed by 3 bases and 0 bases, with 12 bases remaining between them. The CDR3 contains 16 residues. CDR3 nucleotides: TGTGCCAGCAGCTTCAACGGGGTCGGTAGCAATCAGCCCCAGCATTTT. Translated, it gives CASSFNGVGSNQPQHF. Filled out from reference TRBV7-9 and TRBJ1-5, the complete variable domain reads DTGVSQNPRHKITKRGQNVTFRCDPISEHNRLYWYRQTLGQGPEFLTYFQNEAQLEKSRLLSDRFSAERPKGSFSTLEIQRTEQGDSAMYLCASSFNGVGSNQPQHFGDGTRLSIL.

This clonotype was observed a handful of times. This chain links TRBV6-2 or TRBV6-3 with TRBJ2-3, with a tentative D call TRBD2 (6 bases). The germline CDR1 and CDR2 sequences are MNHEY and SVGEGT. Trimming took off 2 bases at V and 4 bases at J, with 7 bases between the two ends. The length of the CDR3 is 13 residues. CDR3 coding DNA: TGTGCCAGCAGTTACGGGACTCCAGATACGCAGTATTTT. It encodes CASSYGTPDTQYF.

CDR3 loop: CASLFKGSTDTQYF. CDR3 nucleotide sequence: TGTGCCAGCCTCTTTAAGGGGTCCACAGATACGCAGTATTTT. V usage is TRBV2 and J usage is TRBJ2-3; weak D call: TRBD1 (5 bases). Germline V gives CDR1 SNHLY, CDR2 FYNNEI. The CDR3 extends over 14 amino acids. Trimming left V 8 bases short and J 2 bases short, with 14 bases between.

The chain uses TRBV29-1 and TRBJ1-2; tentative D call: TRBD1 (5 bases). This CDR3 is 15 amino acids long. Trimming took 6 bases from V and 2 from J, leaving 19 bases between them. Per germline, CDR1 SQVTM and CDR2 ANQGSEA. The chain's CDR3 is CSVVPRDLRNYGYTF. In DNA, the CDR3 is TGCAGCGTAGTGCCCCGGGACCTAAGAAACTATGGCTACACCTTC.

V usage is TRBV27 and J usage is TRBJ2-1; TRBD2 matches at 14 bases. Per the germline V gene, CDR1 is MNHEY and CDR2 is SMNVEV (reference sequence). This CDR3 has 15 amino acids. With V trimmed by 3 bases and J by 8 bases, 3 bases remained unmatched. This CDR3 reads CASSFGLAGGYEQFF. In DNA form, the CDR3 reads TGTGCCAGCAGTTTCGGACTAGCGGGGGGCTATGAGCAGTTCTTC.

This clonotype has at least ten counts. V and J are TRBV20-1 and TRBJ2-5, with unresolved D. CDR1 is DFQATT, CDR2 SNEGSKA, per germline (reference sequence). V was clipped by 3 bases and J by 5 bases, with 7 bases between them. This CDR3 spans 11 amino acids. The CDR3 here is CSARAAETQYF. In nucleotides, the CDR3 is TGCAGTGCTAGGGCAGCCGAGACCCAGTACTTC.

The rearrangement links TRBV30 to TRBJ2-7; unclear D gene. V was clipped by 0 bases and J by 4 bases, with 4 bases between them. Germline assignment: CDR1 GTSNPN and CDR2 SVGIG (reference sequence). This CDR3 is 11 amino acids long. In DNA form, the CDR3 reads TGTGCCTGGAGTGTAACGTACGAGCAGTACTTC. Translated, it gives CAWSVTYEQYF. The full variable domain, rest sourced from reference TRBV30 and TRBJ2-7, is SQTIHQWPATLVQPVGSPLSLECTVEGTSNPNLYWYRQAAGRGLQLLFYSVGIGQISSEVPQNLSASRPQDRQFILSSKKLLLSDSGFYLCAWSVTYEQYFGPGTRLTVT.

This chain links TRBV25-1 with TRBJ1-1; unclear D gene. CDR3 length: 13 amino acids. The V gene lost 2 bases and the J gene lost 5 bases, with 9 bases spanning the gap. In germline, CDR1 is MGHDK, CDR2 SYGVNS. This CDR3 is CASSENRATEAFF. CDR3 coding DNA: TGTGCCAGCAGTGAAAATCGGGCGACTGAAGCTTTCTTT.

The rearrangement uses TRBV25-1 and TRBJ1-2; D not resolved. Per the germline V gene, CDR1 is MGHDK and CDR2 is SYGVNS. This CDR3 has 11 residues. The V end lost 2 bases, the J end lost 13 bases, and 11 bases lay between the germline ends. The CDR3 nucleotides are TGTGCCAGCAGTGAAGGACGGTTTTTCACCTTC. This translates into CASSEGRFFTF.